These T cell receptor beta chains were read from a single sample in a study of blood T cells in healthy people across ages. TCRdb reprocessed the 5' RACE reads with MiXCR, giving one entry per CDR3 protein. This table has around 1,000,000 distinct CDR3 sequences, about 25% appearing once. This sample was shared with a second study, whose subject was T cells of mothers and their children.

The sample comprised blood. These receptors all stem from a girl aged 2-9 years in good health. CDR3s include the opening cysteine and the closing phenylalanine or tryptophan. The D gene is left open where the match is weak. Clone sizes are given selectively: once, few, many, or a class where the clone is expanded.

len,d_gene,abundance,v_gene,j_gene,CDR3nt,CDR3aa
15,TRBD1,few,TRBV14,TRBJ2-5,TGTGCCGGCAGCCAAGAGGGACAGACCTTCGGGACCCAGTACTTC,CAGSQEGQTFGTQYF
15,NA,NA,TRBV9,TRBJ2-1,TGTGCCAGCAGCGTAGAGATAGGAGATTCGGGTGAGCAGTTCTTC,CASSVEIGDSGEQFF
10,NA,few,TRBV20-1,TRBJ1-2,TGCAGTGCCTCAGACTATGGCTACACCTTC,CSASDYGYTF
13,TRBD1,NA,TRBV27,TRBJ1-2,TGTGCCAGCGGGGGACAGGGAAACGATGGCTACACCTTC,CASGGQGNDGYTF
13,NA,few,TRBV4-2,TRBJ2-2,TGTGCCAGCAGCCCGAACGCCCCCGGGGAGCTGTTTTTT,CASSPNAPGELFF
13,NA,NA,TRBV14,TRBJ2-5,TGTGCCAGCAGCCAAGCGACGTGGGAGACCCAGTACTTC,CASSQATWETQYF
15,TRBD1,NA,TRBV7-6,TRBJ2-3,TGTGCCAGCAGCTTAAAGGGGGCATTGGCAGATACGCAGTATTTT,CASSLKGALADTQYF
15,NA,NA,TRBV9,TRBJ2-3,TGTGCCAGCAGCGTACCCTTGGGGGGCACAGATACGCAGTATTTT,CASSVPLGGTDTQYF
14,NA,NA,TRBV6-5,TRBJ1-3,TGTGCCAGCTCCAGACAAAATGGACGGGGGACCATATATTTT,CASSRQNGRGTIYF
13,TRBD1,NA,TRBV7-6,TRBJ2-5,TGTGCCAGCAGCAAGGGGACAGTTGGGACCCAGTACTTC,CASSKGTVGTQYF
16,TRBD2,few,TRBV5-8,TRBJ2-1,TGTGCCAGCAGCCTAAAGGGACTAGCGGTTTACAATGAGCAGTTCTTC,CASSLKGLAVYNEQFF
16,TRBD2,NA,TRBV5-1,TRBJ2-1,TGCGCCAGCAGCTTGGAACTAGCGGGAGGGTACAATGAGCAGTTCTTC,CASSLELAGGYNEQFF
13,NA,NA,TRBV6-2/TRBV6-3,TRBJ1-2,TGTGCCAGCAGTTACAAGGTGATCTATGGCTACACCTTC,CASSYKVIYGYTF
15,TRBD2,NA,TRBV29-1,TRBJ2-5,TGCAGCGCAAGGGGATTGCGGGAGGTGGCGGAGACCCAGTACTTC,CSARGLREVAETQYF
13,NA,many,TRBV20-1,TRBJ2-5,TGCAGTGCTCGAAACGGGTACCAAGAGACCCAGTACTTC,CSARNGYQETQYF
12,NA,NA,TRBV6-1,TRBJ1-6,TGTGCCGGCAGTGAAAGTATAGCACCCCTCCACTTT,CAGSESIAPLHF